This T cell receptor beta chain was captured in a study of regulatory T cells in long-lasting Graves disease (dated by TCRdb to 2020 to 2023). Concerning the study at large: Newly diagnosed Graves' disease patients had taken antithyroid drugs for less than 3 months. Peripheral blood TCR sequencing and RNA sequencing compared persistent Graves' disease patients with newly diagnosed Graves' disease patients. The study took place in China and was registered as a clinical trial. TCR sequencing covered some 13 persistent and around 20 newly diagnosed Graves' disease patients, some 35 samples in total.

Results the study describes overall, beyond this receptor: Because the primary lesion, thyroid tissue, could not be accessed, the study looked at peripheral blood alone. Compared with newly diagnosed patients, persistent Graves' disease patients had lower TCR Shannon entropy and fewer highly expanded clones, which suggests clonal expansion. As a limitation, the authors acknowledged that the small sample size may reduce accuracy. Patients with persistent disease shared more public clonotypes (approximately 2,500) than newly diagnosed patients did (more than 900). Only the TCR beta chain was sequenced and analyzed. Persistent disease showed preferential use of TRBV28, TRBJ1-2 and TRBJ2-5, whereas newly diagnosed disease favored TRBV20-1 and TRBJ2-1.

CDR1 and CDR2 (SNHLY, FYNNEI) derive from the germline V gene. The CDR3 runs 13 residues from the cysteine to the phenylalanine. The read is trimmed to its CDR3 DNA, 39 bases read in frame from base 1. The time point label of this sample denotes: newly diagnosed GD, antithyroid drugs for less than 3 months. RNA was extracted from PBMCs in TRIzol for both TCR sequencing and RNA sequencing. The diagnosis of Graves' disease was made according to American Thyroid Association guidelines. The patients came from an endocrinology department in Xi'an, China. From each patient, 7.5 to 9.5 milliliters of peripheral blood was collected into an EDTA anticoagulant tube. PBMCs were isolated by Ficoll Paque Plus density gradient separation without further T cell sorting. RNA quality was checked with an Agilent 2100 Bioanalyzer and agarose gel, and concentration with a NanoDrop 2000. This clonotype was detected a few times. Its antigen is not yet known. A read error may account for a junction end that differs from germline.

To prepare the library, multiplex PCR was applied. Sequencing instrument: Illumina HiSeq 4000. CDR3 regions were amplified by Arm-PCR with iRepertoire HTBI primers to construct TCR beta libraries. Before sequencing, the PCR products underwent gel purification. As for the authors' bioinformatics: Across samples, 60 to 75 TRBV and 13 to 15 TRBJ segments were identified and used for gene usage analysis of CDR3 amino acid clonotypes. Filtered high-quality paired reads were merged into contigs using COPE and FqMerger. Contigs were aligned with BLAST to IMGT TRBV, TRBD and TRBJ reference genes, and CDR3 was defined per IMGT. Any clonotype with a frequency above 0.1% was counted as a highly expanded clone. Shannon entropy was used to measure repertoire diversity, and the Gini coefficient was used to measure V-J evenness. A clonotype found in more than one individual was treated as public. TCRdb passed the public sequencing reads through fastp at Q25 and MiXCR, retaining productive beta sequences. Rows are unified per CDR3 protein, each entry keeping the most common DNA and genes. The V and J calls and clone size come from TCRdb's table, not from the authors' own analysis. Within this sample are 560,000 or so distinct CDR3 sequences, with roughly 15% of them counted one time only. The top ten clones comprise approximately 12% of the sample.

The data were also submitted as part of a second study, on T cells in Graves' hyperthyroidism and ophthalmopathy. As noted in the second study: A patient counted as having stable Graves' hyperthyroidism if no progression to ophthalmopathy occurred over 18 months of follow-up. The hyperthyroidism patients were between 18 and 65 years old and newly diagnosed, with a disease duration of less than 2 months. Exclusion was applied to patients with uncontrolled infections, other autoimmune diseases, pregnancy or lactation. Diagnoses were based on clinical symptoms, serum thyroxine and TRAb, thyroid ultrasound and orbital computed tomography. For the first round of RT-PCR on the TCR CDR3, the HTBI primer set was used together with the Qiagen OneStep RT-PCR kit. Most expanded thyroid clonotypes (frequency above 0.001) were also found in blood, which suggests that blood repertoires may mirror thyroid immune responses. A 13 V-J signature model separated ophthalmopathy from stable hyperthyroidism, with about 88% sensitivity and about 81% specificity in cross-validation and 80%/75% in testing. During validation, the model predicted progression to ophthalmopathy a median of approximately 7 months ahead of onset, with around 65% sensitivity and 72.22% specificity. To identify TCR V-J signatures that set the groups apart, the researchers used a discovery cohort of about a hundred patients, made up of some 41 with Graves' ophthalmopathy and 55 to 65 with stable Graves' hyperthyroidism. Prospective prediction of ophthalmopathy was tested in an independent validation cohort of 18 to 20 hyperthyroidism patients and 15 to 17 patients who later progressed to ophthalmopathy. For training and testing, the 100 or so patients in the discovery cohort were randomly divided in a 7:3 ratio. The study also compared thyroid tissue and blood T-cell repertoires from about six Graves' hyperthyroidism patients. Once sampling was done, hyperthyroidism patients were given methimazole at a starting dose of 30 mg daily, whereas ophthalmopathy patients were given high-dose intravenous methylprednisolone. The libraries were constructed in a second round of multiplex PCR and then size-selected and purified. Sequencing of the libraries was done on an Illumina HiSeq2000 using paired-end 100 bp reads. Raw data were processed with SOAPnuke, discarding reads with adapters, uncalled bases, mean Phred below 15, or no exact constant-primer or identifier match. COPE v1.2.5 was used to merge high-quality paired reads, and clonotypes were defined as unique nucleotide sequences. MiTCR v1.1 was used to align clonotypes to the IMGT TRBV, TRBD and TRBJ reference segments. The analysis included only V-J combinations with a frequency above 0.0001, which together covered 98% to 99.2% of the repertoires. A TCS score was defined as the ratio between F50 (clonal expansion) and ExV (chaos), using BLOSUM62-based TCRdist between CDR3 peptides within each V-J. Welch's t-statistics and random forest reduced some 510 V-J features to about 13, which were used in a naive Bayes classifier (R e1071). Sample size was not statistically predetermined, and blinding of investigators to group allocation was not performed. The paper reports TCR Vbeta CDR3 sequencing of over 120 peripheral blood samples: approximately 41 ophthalmopathy, 70 to 85 hyperthyroidism and around 17 progressor patients.

This clonotype was obtained from a man younger than 35 with Graves disease. Donor details come from another sample of the same person, matched by shared clones. Recombination joined TRBV2 with TRBJ2-7; TRBD2 agrees with 8 junctional bases. The sample consisted of peripheral blood mononuclear cells (PBMCs), taken at new diagnosis, from a patient treated with antithyroid drugs. The CDR3 here reads CASSAGGSYEQHF. The sequenced DNA is TGTGCCAGCAGCGCGGGGGGTTCCTACGAGCAGCACTTC.